A selection of T cell receptor beta chains follows, all from one sample in a study of T-cell reconstitution after alpha-beta-depleted transplantation in children. In TCRdb, the PCR reads were re-called with MiXCR into one record per CDR3 protein. The sample lists some 600,000 distinct CDR3 sequences; under 15% were seen once. Sequenced here: PBMCs, mostly from graft donor cells, sampled 360 days after TCRalphabeta/CD19-depleted stem cell transplant. The receptors were sampled from a male patient aged 10 to 17 who had a stem cell transplant for acute myeloid leukemia, so the T cells may come from the graft donor. Both conserved end residues are part of each CDR3. A D gene is named only where the DNA matches it firmly. Clone size is given for some rows only: seen once, a few or many times, or a class if the clone is expanded.

CDR3: CSARDPQDRGSNQPQHF
DNA: TGCAGTGCTAGAGATCCCCAGGACAGGGGAAGCAATCAGCCCCAGCATTTT
D: TRBD1
length: 17
size: few
V: TRBV20-1
J: TRBJ1-5

CDR3: CASSRPGLVYEQYF
DNA: TGTGCCAGCAGCCGCCCGGGACTAGTGTACGAGCAGTACTTC
D: TRBD2
length: 14
size: few
V: TRBV7-2
J: TRBJ2-7

CDR3: CASSPDRLTPYEQYF
DNA: TGTGCCAGCTCACCCGACAGGCTAACACCCTACGAGCAGTACTTC
D: NA
length: 15
size: few
V: TRBV18
J: TRBJ2-7

CDR3: CASSGRHGYTF
DNA: TGTGCCAGCAGCGGTCGACATGGCTACACCTTC
D: NA
length: 11
size: few
V: TRBV9
J: TRBJ1-2

CDR3: CASSIQDFGSYEQYF
DNA: TGTGCCAGCAGTATACAGGATTTCGGCTCCTACGAGCAGTACTTC
D: NA
length: 15
size: few
V: TRBV28
J: TRBJ2-7

CDR3: CASSFRDQRDTQYF
DNA: TGTGCCAGCAGTTTCCGGGACCAGCGGGATACGCAGTATTTT
D: NA
length: 14
size: NA
V: TRBV12-3/TRBV12-4
J: TRBJ2-3

CDR3: CASSTPWAGKNNEQFF
DNA: TGTGCCAGCAGCACCCCGTGGGCAGGGAAGAACAATGAGCAGTTCTTC
D: NA
length: 16
size: NA
V: TRBV6-1
J: TRBJ2-1

CDR3: CASQSGGSTYEQYF
DNA: TGTGCCTCCCAATCGGGCGGGTCGACCTACGAGCAGTACTTC
D: NA
length: 14
size: NA
V: TRBV2
J: TRBJ2-7

CDR3: CASSFGTVGANVLTF
DNA: TGTGCCAGCAGCTTCGGGACAGTCGGGGCCAACGTCCTGACTTTC
D: TRBD1
length: 15
size: once
V: TRBV28
J: TRBJ2-6

CDR3: CASSLGGWGTRPHEQYF
DNA: TGTGCCAGCAGCTTAGGGGGCTGGGGGACTAGGCCCCACGAGCAGTACTTC
D: TRBD2
length: 17
size: many
V: TRBV7-2
J: TRBJ2-7

CDR3: CASSSMGAGISGNQPQHF
DNA: TGTGCCAGCAGTTCCATGGGGGCAGGAATCTCGGGCAATCAGCCCCAGCATTTT
D: NA
length: 18
size: NA
V: TRBV6-2/TRBV6-3
J: TRBJ1-5

CDR3: CASSWDRDFDNEQFF
DNA: TGCGCCAGCAGTTGGGACAGGGATTTCGACAATGAGCAGTTCTTC
D: TRBD1
length: 15
size: NA
V: TRBV5-1
J: TRBJ2-1

CDR3: CAISESGQSGGSPLHF
DNA: TGTGCCATCAGTGAGTCTGGACAAAGTGGGGGGTCACCCCTCCACTTT
D: NA
length: 16
size: few
V: TRBV10-3
J: TRBJ1-6

CDR3: CSADINSYSNQPQHF
DNA: TGCAGTGCCGATATTAACAGCTATAGCAATCAGCCCCAGCATTTT
D: NA
length: 15
size: NA
V: TRBV20-1
J: TRBJ1-5

CDR3: CSVTGPQDTEAFF
DNA: TGCAGCGTTACAGGGCCTCAGGACACTGAAGCTTTCTTT
D: NA
length: 13
size: NA
V: TRBV29-1
J: TRBJ1-1

CDR3: CASSLKWLAGRNEQFF
DNA: TGTGCCAGCAGTTTAAAGTGGCTAGCGGGACGCAATGAGCAGTTCTTC
D: TRBD2
length: 16
size: NA
V: TRBV12-3/TRBV12-4
J: TRBJ2-1

CDR3: CASSWGRDNEQFF
DNA: TGTGCCAGCAGCTGGGGGAGGGACAATGAGCAGTTCTTC
D: TRBD2
length: 13
size: NA
V: TRBV6-1
J: TRBJ2-1

CDR3: CASSSDGSYELYF
DNA: TGCGCCAGCAGCTCGGACGGTTCCTACGAGCTGTACTTC
D: NA
length: 13
size: few
V: TRBV5-1
J: TRBJ2-7

CDR3: CASSFVSGRVNEQFF
DNA: TGTGCCAGCAGCTTTGTGTCCGGGAGGGTCAATGAGCAGTTCTTC
D: TRBD2
length: 15
size: few
V: TRBV7-3
J: TRBJ2-1

CDR3: CASWIGGLAARLSTDTQYF
DNA: TGTGCCAGCTGGATCGGGGGACTAGCGGCCCGATTGAGCACAGATACGCAGTATTTT
D: TRBD2
length: 19
size: few
V: TRBV12-3/TRBV12-4
J: TRBJ2-3

CDR3: CAISESQLSGTGELFF
DNA: TGTGCCATCAGTGAGTCGCAGCTATCGGGGACCGGGGAGCTGTTTTTT
D: NA
length: 16
size: few
V: TRBV10-3
J: TRBJ2-2

CDR3: CSASEVTTETQYF
DNA: TGCAGTGCTAGCGAGGTTACGACGGAGACCCAGTACTTC
D: NA
length: 13
size: NA
V: TRBV20-1
J: TRBJ2-5

CDR3: CSVEGVEEQYF
DNA: TGCAGCGTTGAAGGGGTTGAAGAGCAGTACTTC
D: NA
length: 11
size: few
V: TRBV29-1
J: TRBJ2-7

CDR3: CASRPGQGSYEQYF
DNA: TGTGCCAGCAGACCCGGACAGGGCTCCTACGAGCAGTACTTC
D: TRBD1
length: 14
size: many
V: TRBV6-1
J: TRBJ2-7

CDR3: CASRSSGTLYNEQFF
DNA: TGTGCCAGCAGGTCTAGCGGGACCCTCTACAATGAGCAGTTCTTC
D: TRBD2
length: 15
size: NA
V: TRBV12-3/TRBV12-4
J: TRBJ2-1

CDR3: CASLGAYSNQPQHF
DNA: TGTGCCAGCTTGGGAGCCTATAGCAATCAGCCCCAGCATTTT
D: NA
length: 14
size: many
V: TRBV12-3/TRBV12-4
J: TRBJ1-5

CDR3: CSVGLLNTEAFF
DNA: TGCAGCGTGGGGCTCCTGAACACTGAAGCTTTCTTT
D: NA
length: 12
size: many
V: TRBV29-1
J: TRBJ1-1

CDR3: CSARARGDFTYNEQFF
DNA: TGCAGTGCCAGGGCTCGAGGGGACTTTACCTACAATGAGCAGTTCTTC
D: NA
length: 16
size: many
V: TRBV20-1
J: TRBJ2-1

CDR3: CASTYLWTGAGTHEQYF
DNA: TGTGCCAGCACCTATCTTTGGACCGGAGCAGGGACCCACGAGCAGTACTTC
D: NA
length: 17
size: few
V: TRBV6-2/TRBV6-3
J: TRBJ2-7

CDR3: CASRLGLAGEPFIFYNEQFF
DNA: TGTGCCAGCAGACTTGGACTAGCGGGAGAGCCATTCATCTTTTACAATGAGCAGTTCTTC
D: TRBD2
length: 20
size: NA
V: TRBV12-3/TRBV12-4
J: TRBJ2-1

CDR3: CSADRDTEAFF
DNA: TGCAGTGCAGACCGGGACACTGAAGCTTTCTTT
D: NA
length: 11
size: NA
V: TRBV20-1
J: TRBJ1-1

CDR3: CASSMITGQETQYF
DNA: TGTGCCAGTAGTATGATTACAGGGCAAGAGACCCAGTACTTC
D: NA
length: 14
size: NA
V: TRBV19
J: TRBJ2-5

CDR3: CASSFRYEQYF
DNA: TGTGCCAGCAGTTTTCGGTACGAGCAGTACTTC
D: NA
length: 11
size: many
V: TRBV28
J: TRBJ2-7

CDR3: CAISPTSGEETQYF
DNA: TGTGCCATCAGTCCGACTAGCGGGGAAGAGACCCAGTACTTC
D: TRBD2
length: 14
size: NA
V: TRBV10-3
J: TRBJ2-5

CDR3: CASSPTTGVLAYEQYF
DNA: TGTGCCAGCAGTCCCACCACAGGGGTCTTAGCCTACGAGCAGTACTTC
D: TRBD1
length: 16
size: NA
V: TRBV14
J: TRBJ2-7

CDR3: CSARVPSGRIGAEETQYF
DNA: TGCAGTGCTAGAGTCCCTAGCGGGAGGATTGGGGCGGAAGAGACCCAGTACTTC
D: TRBD2
length: 18
size: few
V: TRBV20-1
J: TRBJ2-5

CDR3: CASSRPGTGGDQYF
DNA: TGTGCCAGCAGTCGTCCCGGGACAGGGGGCGACCAGTACTTC
D: TRBD1
length: 14
size: many
V: TRBV7-9
J: TRBJ2-7

CDR3: CASSQDRRLYEQYF
DNA: TGCGCCAGCAGCCAAGATCGCAGGCTCTACGAGCAGTACTTC
D: NA
length: 14
size: few
V: TRBV4-3
J: TRBJ2-7

CDR3: CASSSRGAISPYEQYF
DNA: TGCGCCAGCAGCTCGAGAGGGGCGATTAGCCCCTACGAGCAGTACTTC
D: NA
length: 16
size: NA
V: TRBV5-1
J: TRBJ2-7

CDR3: CASSPTGRGNEQYF
DNA: TGTGCCAGCAGCCCTACGGGCAGAGGCAACGAGCAGTACTTC
D: NA
length: 14
size: NA
V: TRBV12-3/TRBV12-4
J: TRBJ2-7

CDR3: CSAADRASEAFF
DNA: TGCAGTGCCGCGGACAGGGCTTCTGAAGCTTTCTTT
D: TRBD1
length: 12
size: few
V: TRBV20-1
J: TRBJ1-1

CDR3: CASSFPLRTPGHGELFF
DNA: TGTGCCAGCAGCTTCCCCTTGAGGACTCCAGGGCACGGGGAGCTGTTTTTT
D: NA
length: 17
size: once
V: TRBV5-6
J: TRBJ2-2

CDR3: CASTQTLAGAWNEQFF
DNA: TGTGCCAGCACCCAAACCCTAGCGGGGGCTTGGAATGAGCAGTTCTTC
D: TRBD2
length: 16
size: few
V: TRBV6-2/TRBV6-3
J: TRBJ2-1

CDR3: CASCRRNSGTGELFF
DNA: TGTGCCAGCTGCCGTAGGAATTCGGGCACCGGGGAGCTGTTTTTT
D: NA
length: 15
size: few
V: TRBV11-2
J: TRBJ2-2

CDR3: CSARVSGRYLQETQYF
DNA: TGCAGTGCTAGAGTTTCAGGGCGATACCTCCAAGAGACCCAGTACTTC
D: NA
length: 16
size: few
V: TRBV20-1
J: TRBJ2-5

CDR3: CASTRTGGGQGAQYF
DNA: TGTGCCAGCACCCGAACCGGCGGGGGACAGGGAGCGCAGTATTTT
D: TRBD1
length: 15
size: few
V: TRBV6-2/TRBV6-3
J: TRBJ2-3